The 13 T cell receptor beta chains in this list originate from one sample, sequenced in a study of T cells after yellow fever vaccination. Each CDR3 protein gets one entry after TCRdb re-called the 5' RACE reads with MiXCR. Altogether hundreds of thousands of distinct CDR3 sequences are present, under 20% being singletons, with the ten largest covering roughly a sixth. The sample was PBMCs, taken before the yellow fever booster vaccination. The receptors originated from a man younger than 30 who received the YFV17D yellow fever vaccine.

The CDR3, as DNA: TGTGCCAGCAGCTCGACAGGGGGCCTAGATTCACCCCTCCACTTT. Its translation is CASSSTGGLDSPLHF. The chain recombines TRBV7-6 with TRBJ1-6, with 10 bases identical to TRBD1. CDR3 size: 15 residues. Germline loops: CDR1 SGHVS, CDR2 FNYEAQ. The ends lost 4 bases at V and 8 bases at J; junction bases unmatched: 5.

There are many counts of this clonotype. This chain uses TRBV9 with TRBJ1-5; D unresolved. V shed 0 bases and J shed 2 bases, with 12 bases lying between them. CDR3 length: 16 residues. Germline-derived CDR1 and CDR2 are SGDLS and YYNGEE. Here the CDR3 DNA reads TGTGCCAGCAGCGTAGAGAACGGGGAGGGCAATCAGCCCCAGCATTTT. Amino acids: CASSVENGEGNQPQHF.

V usage is TRBV7-9 and J usage is TRBJ1-6; 9 bases map to TRBD1. The CDR3 covers 17 residues. Trimming removed 0 bases from V and 10 bases from J; junction bases left unmatched: 10. CDR1 and CDR2 (germline): SEHNR, FQNEAQ (reference sequence). In nucleotides, the CDR3 is TGTGCCAGCAGCTTAGCAGGGGGAGACAGGGGGACCTCACCCCTCCACTTT. Translated: CASSLAGGDRGTSPLHF.

A few counts support this clonotype. The chain uses TRBV5-1 and TRBJ2-2; D gene uncertain. CDR1 and CDR2 from the germline V gene are SGHRS and YFSETQ. The CDR3 covers 14 residues. Trimming stripped 2 bases from V and 4 bases from J, with 9 bases between. The DNA for the CDR3 is TGCGCCAGCAGCTTCCGAGGACCCACCGGGGAGCTGTTTTTT. This gives the protein CASSFRGPTGELFF.

This clonotype came up a few times. The J gene is TRBJ2-7, the V gene TRBV5-1; D might be TRBD1 or TRBD2, each matching 7 bases. The germline V and J ends were trimmed by 5 bases and 7 bases, with 19 bases remaining between them. The CDR3 extends over 14 amino acids. Germline assignment: CDR1 SGHRS and CDR2 YFSETQ. The chain's CDR3 is CASRRDSPGREQYF. Here the CDR3 DNA reads TGCGCCAGCAGGCGGGACAGCCCCGGGAGGGAGCAGTACTTC.

The J gene is TRBJ1-5, the V gene TRBV7-8, with 7 positions matching TRBD1. The CDR3 consists of 16 residues. V was clipped by 8 bases and J by 3 bases; unmatched bases: 13. Germline CDR1 SGHVS, CDR2 FQNEAQ. The CDR3: CASVEGAGGFNQPQHF. In nucleotides, the CDR3 is TGTGCCAGCGTCGAGGGGGCAGGGGGTTTCAATCAGCCCCAGCATTTT.

This clonotype was observed a few times. The genes are TRBV6-2 or TRBV6-3 and TRBJ1-1; 9 bases are a match to TRBD1. The CDR3 is 13 residues long. J gave up 4 bases and V 7 bases, and 4 bases lay outside the gene matches. Germline CDR1 is MNHEY and CDR2 is SVGEGT. For the CDR3, the DNA is TGTGCCAGCACCTTGACAGGGGGCACTGAAGCTTTCTTT. Protein: CASTLTGGTEAFF.

The rearrangement joins TRBV7-9 to TRBJ1-2; D gene uncertain. Germline V gives CDR1 SEHNR, CDR2 FQNEAQ (reference sequence). Trimming took 1 base from V and 4 from J, leaving 13 bases between them. The CDR3 spans 15 residues. The DNA for the CDR3 is TGTGCCAGCAGCTTAGAGGGAGTGGCGGTCTATGGCTACACCTTC. Protein sequence: CASSLEGVAVYGYTF.

This clonotype was detected ten times or more. The chain combines TRBV4-2 with TRBJ2-1; TRBD2 matches 7 bases. Germline trimming cut 8 bases from V and 5 bases from J; bases unmatched to any gene: 9. CDR3 length: 14 amino acids. The germline CDR1 and CDR2 sequences are LGHNA and YNFKEQ. The CDR3 loop reads CASGERGPNNEQFF. CDR3 coding DNA: TGTGCCAGCGGGGAGCGGGGACCGAACAATGAGCAGTTCTTC.

This clonotype has only a few counts. V usage is TRBV2 and J usage is TRBJ2-7; TRBD2 aligns across 10 bases. Germline trimming cut 6 bases from V and 1 base from J; bases unmatched to any gene: 3. CDR1 SNHLY and CDR2 FYNNEI come from the germline V gene. This CDR3 is built from 14 residues. This chain's CDR3 is CASSRTSGSYEQYV. In nucleotides, the CDR3 is TGTGCCAGCAGCAGGACTAGCGGTTCCTACGAGCAGTACGTC.

The rearrangement joins TRBV28 to TRBJ1-1; TRBD1 matches at 9 bases. Trimming cost V 6 bases and J 11 bases; bases outside gene matches: 4. This CDR3 has 11 amino acids. Germline V gives CDR1 MDHEN, CDR2 SYDVKM. As DNA, the CDR3 is TGTGCCAGCAGGACAGGGGGTTGGGCTTTCTTT. Its protein product is CASRTGGWAFF.

This clonotype was counted between two and nine times. The chain recombines TRBV5-5 with TRBJ1-1, with D unresolved. V shed 4 bases and J shed 1 base, with 11 bases lying between them. Germline V lookup: CDR1 SGHKS, CDR2 YYEKEE (reference sequence). CDR3 length: 14 residues. The CDR3 bases are TGTGCCAGCAGCAGCTGGAGCCAGAACACTGAAGCTTTCTTT. It is translated as CASSSWSQNTEAFF.

The chain has TRBV7-2 and TRBJ1-3; the D is unclear. The germline V and J ends were trimmed by 5 bases and 0 bases, with 14 bases remaining between them. The CDR3 consists of 16 residues. Germline CDR1 SGHTA, CDR2 FQGNSA. CDR3 in DNA: TGTGCCAGCAGCCCTTTCGACCCGGCCTCTGGAAACACCATATATTTT. Its translation is CASSPFDPASGNTIYF.